The T cell receptor beta chain described here comes from a study of T cell responses to AZD1222 COVID-19 vaccine (TCRdb year 2021). Some background on the complete study: TCR sequencing was performed for 230 to 250 trial participants, of whom approximately 200 were given two doses of AZD1222 and around 26 were given two doses of MenACWY control vaccine. Trial participants were enrolled by age into 18-55, 56-69 and 70-plus year subgroups, with roughly 160, 29 and 62 TCR-sequenced participants respectively. General findings and caveats noted by the study authors: Conclusions about previously exposed vaccinees are limited, since just five to seven AZD1222 recipients were seropositive for SARS-CoV-2 at baseline. A significant rise in spike-specific TCR breadth and depth was observed after two AZD1222 doses relative to day 0 and relative to MenACWY recipients. Most participants were white British and females outnumbered males, and the authors suggested that clonal diversity may have been underestimated. CD4 TCRs associated with the vaccine covered the entire spike protein, and the dominant responses were in regions 160-218 and 743-854. Reportedly, almost half of the unique spike-specific TCRs recognized epitopes lying outside the regions that are mutated in the B.1.351 and B.1.1.7 variants. The 56-69-year group was small, and its depth increase did not reach significance, likely because of low power. Because no day 14 peak-response samples were available, the repertoires could be characterized only after the peak T cell response.

The CDR3 regions of human TCRbeta chains were analyzed by immunosequencing. Processing in the source paper ran as follows. Repertoire TCRs were matched against a reference library of SARS-CoV-2-specific TCRs generated with the MIRA antigen-specificity platform. Breadth meant the fraction of unique TCRs that were SARS-CoV-2-associated, whereas depth meant the fraction of total T cells that were SARS-CoV-2-associated. Each spike-specific TCR was assigned to its reactive spike region and to a CD4 or CD8 class using the MIRA data. Log10-transformed breadth and depth values were compared by one-way ANOVA with Sidak's multiple comparisons tests. The immuneACCESS repertoire file appears here via TCRdb, limited to in-frame rearrangements. These files lack a portion of the clones; in checked studies, under half of the deficit traces to unresolved V genes, and the cause of the others is not known. V, J and clone size are those of that table, while D and trimming were read from the DNA. This sample has 95,000 to 150,000 clones in its table, and around 87% of those were observed once. The top ten clones comprise approximately 2.5% of the sample.

As encoded in the germline V gene, CDR1 is SGHTA while CDR2 is FQGNSA. Including the terminal cysteine and phenylalanine, the CDR3 comprises 14 residues. The sequence is cut down to CDR3 DNA, 42 bases in frame from base 1. Here V drops 3 bases and J drops 6 bases, and the junction holds 5 bases not matched to any gene. Interpreted using the paper, the time point label stands for: about 28 days (+/-7) after the second vaccine dose. AZD1222 recipients given second doses at about 4 weeks or at about 12 weeks were pooled, since spike-specific TCR depth and breadth were not found to differ between the two schedules. The vaccinee samples were drawn from two UK trials, COV001 and COV002, one of which was a single-blind randomized controlled phase 2/3 trial testing AZD1222 (ChAdOx1 nCoV-19) in healthy adults. For TCRbeta chain sequencing, PBMC samples from trial participants were taken at day 0 and at day 28 after the second dose.

Worth noting for this clone: Its recognized antigen is unknown. No base qualities exist here, and no much larger clone lies one base off it.

Specimen: peripheral blood, collected 28 days after the second AZD1222 dose. The chain was built from TRBV7-2 and TRBJ2-3, with TRBD2 identical over 8 junction bases. The sequence came from an adult who received the AZD1222 COVID-19 vaccine. The CDR3 region: CASSFYRGGDTQYF. The base sequence is TGTGCCAGCAGCTTTTATCGGGGGGGTGATACGCAGTATTTT.